The 8 T cell receptor beta chains below come from one sample, sequenced in a study of blood T cell repertoires in COVID-19. Libraries were prepared by immunoSEQ multiplex PCR; TCRdb keeps only in-frame clonotypes and omits some of them. Found here are around 290,000 clones, approximately 90% of them singletons; the top ten hold around 2.2%. Sequencing was carried out using peripheral blood. These receptors all stem from a woman aged 25 to 39 with COVID-19, enrolled during active disease.

V usage is TRBV7-9 and J usage is TRBJ2-7; 11 bases align to TRBD1. CDR1 and CDR2 (germline): SEHNR, FQNEAQ (reference sequence). There are 17 residues in the CDR3. V dropped 1 base and J dropped 5; count of bases not matched to a gene: 10. CDR3 in DNA: TGTGCCAGCAGCTTAGATTGGGGACAGGGGGTCCTTCACGAGCAGTACTTC. This codes for CASSLDWGQGVLHEQYF.

V and J are TRBV11-2 and TRBJ2-3, with a possible D match to TRBD2 (5 bases). CDR3 length equals 11 residues. Germline V gives CDR1 SGHAT, CDR2 FQNNGV. V was clipped by 6 bases and J by 11 bases, with 12 bases between them. In nucleotides, the CDR3 is TGTGCCAGCAGTCCCGGGATCGGGCAGTATTTT. It translates to CASSPGIGQYF.

The chain couples TRBV6-5 to TRBJ1-1, with 7 nucleotides matching TRBD1. CDR3 length equals 12 residues. With 8 bases clipped from V and 6 bases from J, the junction kept 6 bases outside the gene matches. Germline CDR1 and CDR2: MNHEY and SVGAGI. The DNA of the CDR3 is TGTGCCAGCGGGGGCCAGGGGGCTGAAGCTTTCTTT. Its protein product is CASGGQGAEAFF.

This rearrangement joins TRBV25-1 to TRBJ2-3, with 9 bases identical to TRBD2. CDR1 and CDR2 from the germline V gene are MGHDK and SYGVNS. The CDR3 sequence is 15 residues long. The V and J ends lost 7 bases and 5 bases, in that order; junction bases with no gene match: 10. The CDR3 here is CASMTHAGGEDTQYF. In DNA form, the CDR3 reads TGTGCCAGCATGACCCATGCGGGAGGGGAAGATACGCAGTATTTT.

This chain connects TRBV18 to TRBJ2-2; D call uncertain. This CDR3 is 13 amino acids long. The germline CDR1 and CDR2 sequences are KGHSH and LQKENI. V lost 2 bases to trimming and J lost 3 bases, with 4 bases between them. CDR3 amino acids: CASSPGHTGELFF. In DNA form, the CDR3 reads TGTGCCAGCTCACCAGGGCACACCGGGGAGCTGTTTTTT.

The chain joins TRBV30 to TRBJ2-1; 12 bases map to TRBD2. J was trimmed by 7 bases and V by 7 bases; bases with no gene match: 8. Germline V gene sequence: CDR1 GTSNPN, CDR2 SVGIG (reference sequence). The CDR3 extends over 14 amino acids. CDR3 DNA sequence: TGTGCCTTCTTGACTAGCGGGAGAAGGAATGAGCAGTTCTTC. Translated, it gives CAFLTSGRRNEQFF.

The CDR3 DNA follows: TGTGCCAGCAGCTCAATCATGGAAGCGTGGGAAAAACTGTTTTTT. Its protein is CASSSIMEAWEKLFF. The rearrangement uses TRBV28 and TRBJ1-4; D is ambiguous. The CDR3 runs 15 residues. CDR1 MDHEN and CDR2 SYDVKM come from the germline V gene. Trimming removed 6 bases at V and 8 bases at J, with 19 bases between.

The rearrangement uses TRBV27 and TRBJ2-1; possible D gene TRBD2, 6 bases. The ends were cut back, 5 bases at V and 1 base at J, with 21 bases in the middle. The CDR3 length is 18 residues. Looked up from germline, CDR1 is MNHEY and CDR2 is SMNVEV (reference sequence). CDR3 bases: TGTGCCAGCAGTCCCCTAGCATCCGGGAGTCGTTCCTACAATGAGCAGTTCTTC. It yields the protein CASSPLASGSRSYNEQFF.